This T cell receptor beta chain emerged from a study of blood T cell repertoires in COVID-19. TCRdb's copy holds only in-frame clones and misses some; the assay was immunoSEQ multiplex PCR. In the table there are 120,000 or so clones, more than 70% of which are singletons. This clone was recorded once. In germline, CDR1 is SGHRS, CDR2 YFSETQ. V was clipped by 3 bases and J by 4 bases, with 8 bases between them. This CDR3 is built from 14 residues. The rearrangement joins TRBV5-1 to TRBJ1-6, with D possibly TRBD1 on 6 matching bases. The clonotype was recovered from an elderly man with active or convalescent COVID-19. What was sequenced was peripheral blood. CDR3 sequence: CASSSGQYNSPLHF. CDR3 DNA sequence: TGCGCCAGCAGCTCCGGACAGTATAATTCACCCCTCCACTTT.